This record looks at one T cell receptor (beta chain) sequence and its context. The specificity of this receptor is unknown. Base qualities are not at hand, and no much larger clone is one base apart. According to the germline V gene, CDR1 reads SGHTA and CDR2 reads FQGNSA. Trimming takes 6 bases off V and 5 bases off J; junction bases not matched to a gene: 9. Inclusive of the bounding cysteine and phenylalanine, the CDR3 is 14 residues long. CDR3 DNA only is kept here, 42 bases in frame from base 1. In the paper's terms, the time point label means: pre-treatment sample, taken before nivolumab and TIL therapy. Adults with stage 4 NSCLC were enrolled in a dual-center phase I trial from 2017 to early 2020. Samples were obtained from a single-arm, open-label phase I trial in which tumor-infiltrating lymphocyte therapy with nivolumab was evaluated in advanced non-small cell lung cancer. Blood mononuclear cells from EDTA tubes were separated on a Ficoll gradient and snap-frozen as pellets, and DNA was extracted from the cells using a Qiagen mini-prep kit.

The data were taken from a study of TIL therapy for anti-PD-1-resistant metastatic lung cancer (dated by TCRdb to about 2021). Study-level background: Tumors were collected before any PD-1/PD-L1 blockade, after which patients were given nivolumab, and patients who progressed were given lymphodepletion, an infusion of expanded TIL and IL-2. Across the cohort, whole-exome sequencing showed a median non-synonymous tumor mutation burden of approximately 1.5 mutations per megabase. T cell receptor beta sequencing of tumor and peripheral blood was used to follow clonotypes across the tumor, the expanded TIL product and serial blood samples. Enrolled patients had a median age of around 56 years (range 38-75) and a median tumor PD-L1 proportion score of approximately 6.6%. The cohort was composed predominantly of lung adenocarcinoma, with a handful of EGFR-mutant and two ALK-rearranged tumors included, and half of patients were identified as current or former smokers. The investigation overall reported the following: The baseline peripheral repertoire was partially replaced by infused TIL clonotypes, which then decayed over months, and no apparent association between persistence and response was found. The cohort was highly selected, with more treatment-naive, never-smoker and oncogene-addicted patients than typical, limiting generalizability. The study protocol defined all tumor marker inferences as exploratory.

Using bias-controlled multiplex PCR with the immunoSEQ v3 hsTCRB kit, the TCR beta CDR3 regions were amplified from genomic DNA. TCR libraries were sequenced on an Illumina NextSeq 500 to roughly 2 million read pairs for survey level or about 5-6.5 million for deep level. Under the source paper's analysis protocol: V, D and J genes were assigned, non-productive sequences were removed, and clonality was reported by immunoSEQ Analyzer software. Repertoires were compared using productive Simpson clonality and Morisita overlap index of productive TRB rearrangements between infused TIL and blood. The absolute count of a clonotype in blood was estimated by multiplying the lymphocyte count by the CD3+ fraction and by the productive frequency of the clone. Not all clones reach the TCRdb copy of this immuneACCESS table, which keeps in-frame sequences only. Checked studies attribute under half of the gap to unresolved V genes and leave the rest unexplained. That table is the source of V, J and clone size, and D and trimming were worked out from the DNA. The sample yields about 60,000 clones; around 63% were counted once. 6.6% of the sample belongs to the ten largest clones.

The clonotype was recovered from a person aged 25 to 80 with non-small cell lung cancer. The source was blood, collected at baseline. The rearranged segments are TRBV7-2 and TRBJ2-5; TRBD2 aligns with 7 central bases. The CDR3 region has the sequence CASSKTFGRETQYF. In nucleotides, the sequence is TGTGCCAGCAGTAAGACTTTCGGGAGGGAGACCCAGTACTTC.